This T cell receptor (beta chain) was retrieved from a study of cytomegalovirus exposure and HLA in healthy donors (dated by TCRdb to about 2017). Describing the broader study: According to a later analysis, one platform produced both the approximately 110 validation repertoires and the 666 repertoires of the first cohort. The study aimed to test whether cataloging public T cell receptors could reveal signatures of past pathogen exposure. Along with the roughly 670-subject first cohort, a separate validation cohort of roughly 110 different subjects was used. High-throughput TCR immunosequencing, statistical association of individual TCRs with disease status, and machine learning were combined to predict cytomegalovirus infection status. Study-wide findings and limitations: In both the original and validation cohorts, the classifier was reported to diagnose cytomegalovirus status with high specificity and sensitivity. Across donors, most TCR sequences were observed very rarely, whereas some public TCRs were present in many individuals. In vitro tests confirmed that a few of the cytomegalovirus-associated TCR beta chains recognize cytomegalovirus antigens. Of the cluster scores, 90% to 95% were above 0 in a later analysis, which found that TCRs clustered in the first cohort also tended to co-occur in the 130 or so validation repertoires. In the study, roughly 160 TCR beta chains were listed as associated with cytomegalovirus. All 120 or so repertoires were used to score co-occurrence in the validation cohort in a later analysis, because that analysis had no HLA typing for the cohort. According to the authors, the approach could potentially be generalized to other disease states and immunological phenotypes.

As regards this clone: The specificity of this receptor is unknown. No base qualities exist here, and no much larger clone lies one base off it.

Donors formed part of the validation cohort, which comprised over a hundred subjects and was distinct from the first cohort of 550 to 850 subjects. The library came from the immunoSEQ multiplex PCR assay. The paper's data handling went like this. A statistical classification framework was built for diagnosing cytomegalovirus status from the catalog of TCR beta chain sequences. Imported from immuneACCESS, the table was reduced by TCRdb to in-frame sequences with V and J called. These copies leave out some clones; in studies compared against another copy, an unresolved V gene accounts for under half, and the cause of the remainder is not known. The D gene and trimming were derived from the DNA, and the V and J assignments and clone size from that table. For this sample there are 200,000 or so clones; over 80% appear just once. The top ten hold 5.5% to 7% of the sample. CDR1 and CDR2 are read off the germline V gene (reference sequence) as MNHEY and SMNVEV. Trimmed from V: 8 bases; trimmed from J: 3 bases; junction bases lacking a gene match: 5. Reading from cysteine to phenylalanine, the CDR3 counts 14 amino acids. CDR3 DNA is the only sequence kept; it has 42 bases, read in frame from the first base.

The specimen sequenced was PBMCs. This clonotype was obtained from a woman under 30 in good health and CMV-seronegative. The chain is encoded by TRBV27 joined to TRBJ1-1; 11 bases in the middle match TRBD1. The CDR3 loop reads CASGTGGGYTEAFF. The base sequence is TGTGCCAGCGGGACAGGGGGGGGGTACACTGAAGCTTTCTTT.